Listed here are 20 T cell receptor beta chains from one sample, sequenced in a study of blood T cell repertoires in COVID-19. Method: immunoSEQ multiplex PCR; TCRdb's copy keeps in-frame clones and lacks some. The sample yields around 41,000 clones, about nine tenths seen once. The sample was peripheral blood. The receptors originated from a woman older than 75 with active COVID-19.

CDR3 sequence (DNA): TGTGCCAGCAACCAACGGGGGAGCAATCAGCCCCAGCATTTT. As protein: CASNQRGSNQPQHF. The chain uses TRBV2 and TRBJ1-5; D perhaps matches TRBD1 (5 bases). There are 14 residues in the CDR3. The germline V gene encodes CDR1 SNHLY and CDR2 FYNNEI. V lost 7 bases, J lost 1 base, and 11 bases lay in between.

The J gene is TRBJ2-5, the V gene TRBV11-3; 7 bases line up with TRBD1. V lost 4 bases and J lost 1; bases outside the gene matches: 3. The germline V gene has CDR1 SGHNT and CDR2 YENEEA. The CDR3 is made up of 14 amino acids. CDR3 DNA sequence: TGTGCCAGCAGCTCAGGGACAGTCCAAGAGACCCAGTACTTC. Amino acids: CASSSGTVQETQYF.

About this clone: One end of the junction fails to match germline, which may point to a read error. The V and J genes are TRBV3-1 (or the pseudogene TRBV3-2) and TRBJ1-2, with TRBD1 matching 8 bases. Germline V CDR1 and CDR2: LGHDT, YNNKEL (reference sequence). The CDR3 sequence is 13 residues long. CDR3 coding DNA: TGTGCCAGCAGGCAAGGGACAGGCGGCGGCTACACCTTC. It yields the protein CASRQGTGGGYTF.

V usage is TRBV28 and J usage is TRBJ1-6, with TRBD1 matching over 12 bases. Germline lookup yields CDR1 MDHEN and CDR2 SYDVKM. V was clipped by 3 bases and J by 10 bases; unmatched bases: 4. The CDR3 loop spans 15 amino acids. CDR3 nucleotide sequence: TGTGCCAGCAGTTTTACCGGGACAGGGGGCTCACCCCTCCACTTT. Translated: CASSFTGTGGSPLHF.

Here the CDR3 reads CASSHLDRIGPGYTF. The DNA for the CDR3 is TGCGCCAGCAGCCATTTGGACAGAATTGGTCCTGGCTACACCTTC. The V and J genes are TRBV4-3 and TRBJ1-2, with D possibly being TRBD1 (6 bases). Trimming took off 3 bases at V and 7 bases at J, with 18 bases between the two ends. Germline V lookup: CDR1 LGHNA, CDR2 YSLEER. The CDR3 contains 15 residues.

The genes are TRBV11-2 and TRBJ2-7, with D maybe TRBD2 (5 bases). The CDR3 runs to 11 residues. CDR1 SGHAT and CDR2 FQNNGV come from the germline V gene. V gave up 5 bases and J gave up 3 bases, with 5 bases separating them. The CDR3 loop reads CASSRGYEQYF. The CDR3 coding sequence is TGTGCCAGCAGCCGGGGCTACGAGCAGTACTTC.

This clone appeared a single time. V gene TRBV30 combines with J gene TRBJ2-6; D may be TRBD1 (8 bases). This CDR3 has 18 amino acids. Germline CDR1 reads GTSNPN; CDR2 reads SVGIG (reference sequence). V was pared by 3 bases and J by 0 bases, with 18 bases between. DNA for the CDR3: TGTGCCTGGAGACAGGGGGGGCCTTCGCTCTCTGGGGCCAACGTCCTGACTTTC. Encoded protein: CAWRQGGPSLSGANVLTF.

This clone is a singleton in its sample. The V and J genes are TRBV3-1 (or the pseudogene TRBV3-2) and TRBJ2-7; 7 nucleotides match TRBD2. Per germline, CDR1 LGHDT and CDR2 YNNKEL (reference sequence). V shed 4 bases and J 0 bases; nucleotides not matched to a gene: 6. This CDR3 region has 15 residues. CDR3: CASSRSGVTSYEQYF. The CDR3 DNA follows: TGTGCCAGCAGCCGGAGCGGGGTTACCTCCTACGAGCAGTACTTC.

This chain links TRBV7-2 with TRBJ1-1; a weak D match, TRBD1 (6 bases). The CDR3 extends over 14 amino acids. Deletions cut 5 bases from V and 4 bases from J, with 14 bases between. The germline gives CDR1 SGHTA, CDR2 FQGNSA. This chain's CDR3 is CASSVDRFGTEAFF. For the CDR3, the DNA is TGTGCCAGCAGCGTAGACAGGTTCGGCACTGAAGCTTTCTTT.

The chain carries TRBV5-1 and TRBJ2-3; TRBD1 aligns across 10 bases. The V gene's germline CDR1 is SGHRS and CDR2 YFSETQ. This CDR3 comprises 16 residues. J gave up 3 bases and V 3 bases, and 7 bases lay outside the gene matches. CDR3 loop: CASSWTGTGVTDTQYF. Here the CDR3 DNA reads TGCGCCAGCAGCTGGACAGGGACAGGGGTTACAGATACGCAGTATTTT.

J is TRBJ2-7 and V is TRBV30, with 10 bases lining up with TRBD1. This CDR3 region has 18 residues. After removal of 5 bases from V and 4 bases from J, the junction contained 20 bases not matched to a gene. Per germline, CDR1 GTSNPN and CDR2 SVGIG (reference sequence). The CDR3 sequence is CAWGGQPGTGTGVYEQYF. The CDR3 nucleotides are TGTGCCTGGGGGGGACAACCCGGCACCGGGACAGGGGTGTACGAGCAGTACTTC. Drawing the rest from reference TRBV30 and TRBJ2-7, the complete variable domain is SQTIHQWPATLVQPVGSPLSLECTVEGTSNPNLYWYRQAAGRGLQLLFYSVGIGQISSEVPQNLSASRPQDRQFILSSKKLLLSDSGFYLCAWGGQPGTGTGVYEQYFGPGTRLTVT.

This clone was observed once. The chain joins TRBV6-2 or TRBV6-3 to TRBJ2-1; a possible D gene is TRBD1 (6 bases). The ends were cut back, 5 bases at V and 3 bases at J, with 17 bases in the middle. This CDR3 is 16 amino acids long. The germline V gene encodes CDR1 MNHEY and CDR2 SVGEGT. The CDR3, as DNA: TGTGCCAGCAGTCACGGACAGCTCAATTACTACAATGAGCAGTTCTTC. Amino acids: CASSHGQLNYYNEQFF.

The V gene is TRBV5-1, the J gene TRBJ2-5, with 9 bases that match TRBD2. This CDR3 spans 15 amino acids. V shed 4 bases, J shed 5 bases, and the junction held 9 bases outside the gene matches. Germline V gives CDR1 SGHRS, CDR2 YFSETQ. CDR3 sequence reads: CASSPLGLAGETQYF. In nucleotides, the CDR3 is TGCGCCAGCAGCCCACTGGGACTAGCCGGCGAGACCCAGTACTTC.

This chain connects TRBV2 to TRBJ1-5; 7 nucleotides agree with TRBD1. The V gene's germline CDR1 is SNHLY and CDR2 FYNNEI. The CDR3 contains 15 residues. With 5 bases clipped from V and 6 bases from J, the junction kept 10 bases outside the gene matches. The CDR3, as DNA: TGTGCCAGCAGTCTCTTCCAGGGGGGCGGTCAGCCCCAGCATTTT. Amino acids: CASSLFQGGGQPQHF.

This clone was found once. Here the CDR3 reads CASSFFGTGASGYTF. In DNA, the CDR3 is TGTGCCAGCAGTTTTTTTGGGACAGGGGCATCTGGCTACACCTTC. The J gene is TRBJ1-2, the V gene TRBV6-5; 10 bases agree with TRBD1. CDR1 and CDR2 from the germline V gene are MNHEY and SVGAGI. The CDR3 sequence is 15 residues long. Losses at the gene ends were 4 bases for V and 7 bases for J; bases not matched to a gene: 9.

J is TRBJ2-3 and V is TRBV5-1; D might be TRBD2 (5 bases). Germline CDR1 and CDR2: SGHRS and YFSETQ. V was cut by 7 bases and J by 7 bases, with 16 bases left in between. This CDR3 comprises 13 residues. The CDR3 DNA reads as TGCGCCAGCTCCCTCGGGATTGGGAATACGCAGTATTTT. Protein product: CASSLGIGNTQYF.

The chain links TRBV4-1 to TRBJ2-4, with TRBD1 matching over 9 bases. This CDR3 contains 18 residues. The V gene's germline CDR1 is MGHRA and CDR2 YSYEKL. V dropped 0 bases and J dropped 3; count of bases not matched to a gene: 9. CDR3 protein: CASSQDIWGQGVKNIQYF. CDR3 coding DNA: TGCGCCAGCAGCCAAGATATTTGGGGACAGGGTGTCAAAAACATTCAGTACTTC.

The J gene is TRBJ2-3, the V gene TRBV9; D is unclear. Trimming pared 1 base from V and 3 bases from J, leaving 6 bases between. This CDR3 region has 13 residues. Germline V gene sequence: CDR1 SGDLS, CDR2 YYNGEE. Here the CDR3 reads CASSVTRTDTQYF. The CDR3 DNA follows: TGTGCCAGCAGCGTAACGCGAACAGATACGCAGTATTTT.

The rearrangement uses TRBV19 and TRBJ2-1, with D unresolved. The V and J ends lost 3 bases and 4 bases respectively, with 4 bases between them. This CDR3 contains 12 residues. Germline CDR1 reads LNHDA; CDR2 reads SQIVND (reference sequence). CDR3 amino acids: CASSIPYNEQFF. The CDR3 DNA sequence: TGTGCCAGTAGTATCCCGTACAATGAGCAGTTCTTC.

This rearrangement joins TRBV5-1 to TRBJ1-6; TRBD1 is a possible D gene (6 bases). CDR1 and CDR2 (germline): SGHRS, YFSETQ. V shed 5 bases and J shed 0 bases, with 12 bases lying between them. The CDR3 has 16 amino acids. CDR3 nucleotides: TGCGCCAGCAGACCTGGACAGAGCTCCTATAATTCACCCCTCCACTTT. Protein sequence: CASRPGQSSYNSPLHF.